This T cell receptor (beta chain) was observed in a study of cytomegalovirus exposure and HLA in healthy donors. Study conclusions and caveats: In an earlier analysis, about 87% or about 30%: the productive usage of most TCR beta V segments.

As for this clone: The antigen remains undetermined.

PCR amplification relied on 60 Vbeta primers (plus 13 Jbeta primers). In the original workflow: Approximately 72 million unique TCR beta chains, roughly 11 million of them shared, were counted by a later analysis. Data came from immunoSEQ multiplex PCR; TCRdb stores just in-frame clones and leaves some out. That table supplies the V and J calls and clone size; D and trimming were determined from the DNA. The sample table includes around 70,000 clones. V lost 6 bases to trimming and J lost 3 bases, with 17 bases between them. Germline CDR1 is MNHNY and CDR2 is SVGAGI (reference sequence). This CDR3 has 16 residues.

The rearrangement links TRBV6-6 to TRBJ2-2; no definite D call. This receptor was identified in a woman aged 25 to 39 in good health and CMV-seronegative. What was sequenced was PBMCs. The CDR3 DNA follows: TGTGCCAGCAGCCCACACAATGCAGGCTACACCGGGGAGCTGTTTTTT. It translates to CASSPHNAGYTGELFF.